This TCR beta chain was observed in a study of blood T cell repertoires in COVID-19. Assay: immunoSEQ multiplex PCR; the TCRdb copy retains only in-frame clones and omits some. The sample holds about 300,000 clones, 85% seen once. Participants, about 18 to 100 years old, spanned around 26 US areas. Symptom resolution, clearance, or two negative PCRs marked the recovered donors of Cohort 3. V trimming: 11 bases; J trimming: 5 bases; junction bases outside the gene matches: 13. The CDR3 has 15 amino acids. From germline, CDR1 is MNHEY and CDR2 SVGAGI. Sequencing was done on a sample of PBMCs or T cells enriched from blood (not recorded which). This TCR was recovered from a woman in her 50s who had recovered from COVID-19. The chain combines TRBV6-5 with TRBJ2-2, with TRBD1 matching over 8 bases. CDR3 amino acids: CAGKDREKGTGELFF. For the CDR3, the DNA is TGTGCCGGGAAGGACAGGGAGAAAGGAACCGGGGAGCTGTTTTTT.